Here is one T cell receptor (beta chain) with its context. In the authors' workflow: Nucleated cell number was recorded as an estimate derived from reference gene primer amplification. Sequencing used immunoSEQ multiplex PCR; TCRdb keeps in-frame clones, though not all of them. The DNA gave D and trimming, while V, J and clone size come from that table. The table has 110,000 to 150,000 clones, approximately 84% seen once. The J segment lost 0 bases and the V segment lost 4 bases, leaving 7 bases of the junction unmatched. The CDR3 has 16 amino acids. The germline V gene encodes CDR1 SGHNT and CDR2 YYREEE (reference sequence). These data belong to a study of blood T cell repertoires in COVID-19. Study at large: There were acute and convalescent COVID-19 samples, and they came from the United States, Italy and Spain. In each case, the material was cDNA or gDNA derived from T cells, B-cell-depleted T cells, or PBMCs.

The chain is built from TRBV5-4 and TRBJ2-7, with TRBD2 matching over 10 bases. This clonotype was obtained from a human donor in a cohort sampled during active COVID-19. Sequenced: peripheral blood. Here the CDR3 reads CASSRNLAGDSYEQYF. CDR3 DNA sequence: TGTGCCAGCAGCCGCAACCTAGCGGGGGACTCCTACGAGCAGTACTTC.